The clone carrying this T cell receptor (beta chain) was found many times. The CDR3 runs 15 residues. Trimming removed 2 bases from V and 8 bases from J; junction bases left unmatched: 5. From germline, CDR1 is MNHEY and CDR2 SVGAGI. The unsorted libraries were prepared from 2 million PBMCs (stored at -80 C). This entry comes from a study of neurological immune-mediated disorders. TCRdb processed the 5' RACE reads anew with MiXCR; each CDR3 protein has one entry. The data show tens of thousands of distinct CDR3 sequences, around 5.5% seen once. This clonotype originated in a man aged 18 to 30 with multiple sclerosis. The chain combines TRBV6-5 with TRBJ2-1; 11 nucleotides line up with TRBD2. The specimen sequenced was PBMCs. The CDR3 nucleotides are TGTGCCAGCAGTTACGGGACTAGCGGTTGGGATGAGCAGTTCTTC. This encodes CASSYGTSGWDEQFF.